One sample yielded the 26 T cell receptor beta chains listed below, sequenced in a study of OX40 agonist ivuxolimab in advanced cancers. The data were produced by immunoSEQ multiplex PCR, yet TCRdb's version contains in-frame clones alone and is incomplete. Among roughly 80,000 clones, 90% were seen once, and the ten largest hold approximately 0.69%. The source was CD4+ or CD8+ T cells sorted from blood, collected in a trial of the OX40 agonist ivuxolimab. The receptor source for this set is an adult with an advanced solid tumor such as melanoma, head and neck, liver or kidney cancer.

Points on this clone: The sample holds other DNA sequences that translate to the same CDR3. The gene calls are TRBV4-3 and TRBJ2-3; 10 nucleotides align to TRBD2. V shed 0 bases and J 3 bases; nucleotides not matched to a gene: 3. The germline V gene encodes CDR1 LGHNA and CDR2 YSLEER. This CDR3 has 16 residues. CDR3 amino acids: CASSQDLAGATDTQYF. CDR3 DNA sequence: TGCGCCAGCAGCCAAGATCTAGCGGGAGCGACAGATACGCAGTATTTT.

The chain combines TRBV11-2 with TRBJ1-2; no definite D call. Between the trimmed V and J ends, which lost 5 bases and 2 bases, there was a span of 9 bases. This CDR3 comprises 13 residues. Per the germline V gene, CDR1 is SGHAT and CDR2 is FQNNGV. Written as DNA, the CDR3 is TGTGCCAGCAGCGCCGGACCGAACTATGGCTACACCTTC. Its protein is CASSAGPNYGYTF.

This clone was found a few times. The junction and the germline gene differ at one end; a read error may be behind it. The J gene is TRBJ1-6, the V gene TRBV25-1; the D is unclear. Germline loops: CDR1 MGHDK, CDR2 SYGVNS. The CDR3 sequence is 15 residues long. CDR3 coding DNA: TGTGCCAGCAGTGAATTGAGTACCTACAATTCACCCCTCCACTTT. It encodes CASSELSTYNSPLHF.

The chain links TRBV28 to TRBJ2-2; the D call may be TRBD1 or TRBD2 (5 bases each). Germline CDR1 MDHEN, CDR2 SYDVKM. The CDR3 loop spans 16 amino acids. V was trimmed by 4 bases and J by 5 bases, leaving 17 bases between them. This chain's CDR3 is CASSSSGTLGTGELFF. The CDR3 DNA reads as TGTGCCAGCAGTTCCTCCGGGACCCTAGGAACCGGGGAGCTGTTTTTT.

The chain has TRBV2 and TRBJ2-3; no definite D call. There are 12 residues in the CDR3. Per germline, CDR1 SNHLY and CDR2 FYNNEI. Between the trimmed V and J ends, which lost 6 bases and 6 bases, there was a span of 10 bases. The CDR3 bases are TGTGCCAGCAGGCGCCTAGAGGATACGCAGTATTTT. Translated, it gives CASRRLEDTQYF.

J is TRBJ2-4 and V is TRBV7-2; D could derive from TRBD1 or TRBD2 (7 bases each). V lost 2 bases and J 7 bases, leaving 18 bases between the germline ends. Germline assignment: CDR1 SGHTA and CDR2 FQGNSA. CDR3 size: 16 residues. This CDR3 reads CASSLTGPGGGNIQYF. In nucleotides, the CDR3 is TGTGCCAGCAGCTTAACTGGCCCAGGGGGGGGCAACATTCAGTACTTC.

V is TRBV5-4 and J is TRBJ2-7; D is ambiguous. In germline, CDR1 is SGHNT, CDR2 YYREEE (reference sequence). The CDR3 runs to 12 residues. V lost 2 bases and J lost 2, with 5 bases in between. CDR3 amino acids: CASSFGPYEQYF. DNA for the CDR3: TGTGCCAGCAGCTTTGGCCCCTACGAGCAGTACTTC.

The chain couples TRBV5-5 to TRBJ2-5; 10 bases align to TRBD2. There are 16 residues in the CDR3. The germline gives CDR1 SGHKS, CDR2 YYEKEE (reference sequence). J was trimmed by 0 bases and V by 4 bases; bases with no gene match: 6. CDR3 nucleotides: TGTGCCAGCAGCGTAGGACTAGCGGCCCACCAAGAGACCCAGTACTTC. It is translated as CASSVGLAAHQETQYF.

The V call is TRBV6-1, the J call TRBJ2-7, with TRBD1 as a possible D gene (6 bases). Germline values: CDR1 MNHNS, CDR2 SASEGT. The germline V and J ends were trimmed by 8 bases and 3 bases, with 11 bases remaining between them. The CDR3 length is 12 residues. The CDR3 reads CASRDIYYEQYF. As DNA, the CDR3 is TGTGCCAGCCGGGACATTTACTACGAGCAGTACTTC.

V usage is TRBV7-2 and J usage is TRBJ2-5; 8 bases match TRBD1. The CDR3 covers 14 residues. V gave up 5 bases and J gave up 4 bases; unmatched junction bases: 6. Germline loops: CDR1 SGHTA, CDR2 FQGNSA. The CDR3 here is CASSRQGAGETQYF. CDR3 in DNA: TGTGCCAGCAGCCGTCAGGGGGCCGGAGAGACCCAGTACTTC.

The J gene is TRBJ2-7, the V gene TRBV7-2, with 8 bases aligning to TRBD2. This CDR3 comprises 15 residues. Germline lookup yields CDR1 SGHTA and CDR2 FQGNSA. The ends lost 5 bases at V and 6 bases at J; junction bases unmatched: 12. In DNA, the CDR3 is TGTGCCAGCAGCCCCGGGACTAGTGGTTCGGGCGAGCAGTACTTC. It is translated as CASSPGTSGSGEQYF. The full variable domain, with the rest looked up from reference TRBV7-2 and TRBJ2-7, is GAGVSQSPSNKVTEKGKDVELRCDPISGHTALYWYRQSLGQGLEFLIYFQGNSAPDKSGLPSDRFSAERTGGSVSTLTIQRTQQEDSAVYLCASSPGTSGSGEQYFGPGTRLTVT.

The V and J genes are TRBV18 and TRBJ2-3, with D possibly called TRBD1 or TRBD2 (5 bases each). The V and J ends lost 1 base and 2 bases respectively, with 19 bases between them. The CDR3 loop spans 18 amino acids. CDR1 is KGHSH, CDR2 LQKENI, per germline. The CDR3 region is CASSPLSLRGRNTDTQYF. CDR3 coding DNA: TGTGCCAGCTCACCACTTAGCTTACGGGGACGGAACACAGATACGCAGTATTTT. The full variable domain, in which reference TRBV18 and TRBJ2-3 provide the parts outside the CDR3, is NAGVMQNPRHLVRRRGQEARLRCSPMKGHSHVYWYRQLPEEGLKFMVYLQKENIIDESGMPKERFSAEFPKEGPSILRIQQVVRGDSAAYFCASSPLSLRGRNTDTQYFGPGTRLTVL.

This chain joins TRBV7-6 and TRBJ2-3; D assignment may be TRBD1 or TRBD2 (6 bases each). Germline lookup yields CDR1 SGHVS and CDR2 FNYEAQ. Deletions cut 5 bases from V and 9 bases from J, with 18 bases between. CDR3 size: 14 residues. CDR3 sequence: CASSPRSPGATQYF. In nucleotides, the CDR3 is TGTGCCAGCAGCCCCCGGTCCCCGGGGGCGACGCAGTATTTT.

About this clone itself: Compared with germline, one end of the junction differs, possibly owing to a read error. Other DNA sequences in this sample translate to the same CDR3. In nucleotides, the CDR3 is TGTGCCAGCAGCGCCGGTGTAGCGGCTAGCACGGATACGCAGTATTTT. Amino acids: CASSAGVAASTDTQYF. The chain uses TRBV7-3 and TRBJ2-3; TRBD2 is a possible D gene (6 bases). The CDR3 spans 16 residues. Per the germline V gene, CDR1 is SGHTA and CDR2 is FQGTGA.

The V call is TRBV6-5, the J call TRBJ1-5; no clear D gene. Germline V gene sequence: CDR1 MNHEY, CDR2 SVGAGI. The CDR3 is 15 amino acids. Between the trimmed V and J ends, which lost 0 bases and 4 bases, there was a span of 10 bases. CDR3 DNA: TGTGCCAGCAGTTACTCGATGGCAGAGAATCAGCCCCAGCATTTT. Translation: CASSYSMAENQPQHF.

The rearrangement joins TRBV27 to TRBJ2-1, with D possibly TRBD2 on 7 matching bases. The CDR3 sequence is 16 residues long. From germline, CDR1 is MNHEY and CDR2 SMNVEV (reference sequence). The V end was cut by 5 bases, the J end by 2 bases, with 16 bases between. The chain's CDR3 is CASSPKGGTAYNEQFF. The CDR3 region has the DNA TGTGCCAGCAGTCCTAAGGGGGGGACCGCCTACAATGAGCAGTTCTTC.

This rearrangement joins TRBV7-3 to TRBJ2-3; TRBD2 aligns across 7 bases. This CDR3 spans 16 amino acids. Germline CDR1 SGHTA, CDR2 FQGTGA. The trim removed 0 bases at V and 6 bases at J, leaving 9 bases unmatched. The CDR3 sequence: CASSLTSAGVGDTQYF. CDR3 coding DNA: TGTGCCAGCAGCTTAACATCCGCGGGAGTGGGGGATACGCAGTATTTT.

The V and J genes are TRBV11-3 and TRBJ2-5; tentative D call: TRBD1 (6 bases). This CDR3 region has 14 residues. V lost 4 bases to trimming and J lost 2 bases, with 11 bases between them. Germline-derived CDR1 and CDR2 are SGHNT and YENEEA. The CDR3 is CASSSRGLQETQYF. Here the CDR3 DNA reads TGTGCCAGCAGCTCCAGGGGCCTACAAGAGACCCAGTACTTC.

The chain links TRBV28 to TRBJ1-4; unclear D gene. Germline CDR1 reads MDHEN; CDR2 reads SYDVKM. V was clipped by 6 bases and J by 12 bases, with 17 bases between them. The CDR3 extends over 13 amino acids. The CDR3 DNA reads TGTGCCAGCAGGGTACTTGGTAAAGAGGAACTGTTTTTT. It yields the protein CASRVLGKEELFF.

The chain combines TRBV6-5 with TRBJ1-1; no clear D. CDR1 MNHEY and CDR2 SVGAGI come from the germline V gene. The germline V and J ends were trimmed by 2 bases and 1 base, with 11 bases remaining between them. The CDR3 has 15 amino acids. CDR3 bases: TGTGCCAGCAGTTACGGTACGGGAACGAACACTGAAGCTTTCTTT. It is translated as CASSYGTGTNTEAFF.

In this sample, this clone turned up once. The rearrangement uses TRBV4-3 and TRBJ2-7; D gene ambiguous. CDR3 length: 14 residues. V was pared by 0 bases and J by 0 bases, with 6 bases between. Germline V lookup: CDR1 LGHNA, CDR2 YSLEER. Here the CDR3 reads CASSQDRNSYEQYF. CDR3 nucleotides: TGCGCCAGCAGCCAAGATAGAAACTCCTACGAGCAGTACTTC.

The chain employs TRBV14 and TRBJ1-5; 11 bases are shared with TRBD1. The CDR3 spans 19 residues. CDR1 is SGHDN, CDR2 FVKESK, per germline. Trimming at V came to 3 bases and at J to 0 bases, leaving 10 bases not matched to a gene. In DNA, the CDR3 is TGTGCCAGCAGCCAGACCGACCGGGACAGGGGGGATAGCAATCAGCCCCAGCATTTT. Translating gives CASSQTDRDRGDSNQPQHF.

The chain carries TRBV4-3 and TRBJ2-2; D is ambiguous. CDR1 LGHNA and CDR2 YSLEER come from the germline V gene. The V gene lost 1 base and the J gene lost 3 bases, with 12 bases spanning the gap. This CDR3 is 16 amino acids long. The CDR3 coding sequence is TGCGCCAGCAGCCAAGTCCAGGTAGAGGACACCGGGGAGCTGTTTTTT. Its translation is CASSQVQVEDTGELFF.

The CDR3 nucleotides are TGTGCCAGCAGTTCCCCCGACAGGGGACACTACGAGCAGTACTTC. Translated: CASSSPDRGHYEQYF. This chain connects TRBV6-6 to TRBJ2-7, with 8 bases lining up with TRBD1. J gave up 3 bases and V 4 bases, and 8 bases lay outside the gene matches. Germline CDR1 is MNHNY and CDR2 is SVGAGI (reference sequence). The CDR3 covers 15 residues.

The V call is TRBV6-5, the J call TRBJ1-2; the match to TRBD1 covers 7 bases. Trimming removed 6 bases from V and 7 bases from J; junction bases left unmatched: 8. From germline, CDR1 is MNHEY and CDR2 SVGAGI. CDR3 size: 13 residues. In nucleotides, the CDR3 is TGTGCCAGCAGCCAGGACAGGAGGGGTGGCTACACCTTC. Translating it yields CASSQDRRGGYTF.

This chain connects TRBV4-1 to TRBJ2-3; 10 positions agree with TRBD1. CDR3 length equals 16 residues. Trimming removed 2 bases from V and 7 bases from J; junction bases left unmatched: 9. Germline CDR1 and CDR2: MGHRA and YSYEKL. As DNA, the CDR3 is TGCGCCAGCAGCCAACCAACTGACAGGGGGCGTAATACGCAGTATTTT. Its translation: CASSQPTDRGRNTQYF.